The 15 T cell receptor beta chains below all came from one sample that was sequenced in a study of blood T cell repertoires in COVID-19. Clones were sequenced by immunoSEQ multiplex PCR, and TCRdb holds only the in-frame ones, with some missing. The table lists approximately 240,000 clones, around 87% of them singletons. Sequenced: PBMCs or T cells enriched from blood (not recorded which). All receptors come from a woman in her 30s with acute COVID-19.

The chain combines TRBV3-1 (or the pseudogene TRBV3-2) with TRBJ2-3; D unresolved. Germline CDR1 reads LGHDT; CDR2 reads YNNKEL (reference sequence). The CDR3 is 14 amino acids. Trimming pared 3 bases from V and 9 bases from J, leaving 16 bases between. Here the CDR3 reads CASSQQSKTHTQYF. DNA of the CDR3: TGTGCCAGCAGCCAGCAGAGTAAGACTCACACGCAGTATTTT.

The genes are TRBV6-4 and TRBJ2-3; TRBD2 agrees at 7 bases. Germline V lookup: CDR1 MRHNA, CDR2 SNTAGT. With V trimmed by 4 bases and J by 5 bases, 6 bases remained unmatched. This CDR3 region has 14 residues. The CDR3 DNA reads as TGTGCCAGCAGTGCGATTCGCGGGGGAGATACGCAGTATTTT. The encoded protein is CASSAIRGGDTQYF.

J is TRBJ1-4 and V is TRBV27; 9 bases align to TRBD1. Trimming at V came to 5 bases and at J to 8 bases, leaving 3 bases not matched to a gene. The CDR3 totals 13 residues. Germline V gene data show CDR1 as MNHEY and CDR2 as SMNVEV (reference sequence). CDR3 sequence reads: CASSGDRAEKLFF. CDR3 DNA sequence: TGTGCCAGCAGTGGGGACAGGGCCGAAAAACTGTTTTTT.

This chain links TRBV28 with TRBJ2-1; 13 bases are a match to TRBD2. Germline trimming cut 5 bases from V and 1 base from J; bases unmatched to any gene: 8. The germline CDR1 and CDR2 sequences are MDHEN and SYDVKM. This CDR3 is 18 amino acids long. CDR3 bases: TGTGCCAGCAGTCCGCGACTAGCGGGAGGCCCGTCCTACAATGAGCAGTTCTTC. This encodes CASSPRLAGGPSYNEQFF.

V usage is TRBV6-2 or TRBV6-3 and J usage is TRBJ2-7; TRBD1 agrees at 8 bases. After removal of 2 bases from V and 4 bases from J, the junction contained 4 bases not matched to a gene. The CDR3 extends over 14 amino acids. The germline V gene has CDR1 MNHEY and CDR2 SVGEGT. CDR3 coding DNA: TGTGCCAGCAGTTACCAGGGGGCTGAGTACGAGCAGTACTTC. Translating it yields CASSYQGAEYEQYF.

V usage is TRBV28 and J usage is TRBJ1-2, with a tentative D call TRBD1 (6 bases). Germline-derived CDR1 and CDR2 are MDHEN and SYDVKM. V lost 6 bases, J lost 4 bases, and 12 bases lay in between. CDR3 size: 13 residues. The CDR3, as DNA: TGTGCCAGCAGGCCGGGGGGCGTCTATGGCTACACCTTC. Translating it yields CASRPGGVYGYTF.

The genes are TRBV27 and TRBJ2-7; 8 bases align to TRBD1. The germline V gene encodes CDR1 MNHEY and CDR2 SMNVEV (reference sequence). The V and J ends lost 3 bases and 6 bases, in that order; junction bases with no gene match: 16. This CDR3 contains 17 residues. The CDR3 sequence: CASSFLKTGEGPGEQYF. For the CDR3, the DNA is TGTGCCAGCAGTTTCCTTAAGACAGGGGAAGGGCCGGGCGAGCAGTACTTC.

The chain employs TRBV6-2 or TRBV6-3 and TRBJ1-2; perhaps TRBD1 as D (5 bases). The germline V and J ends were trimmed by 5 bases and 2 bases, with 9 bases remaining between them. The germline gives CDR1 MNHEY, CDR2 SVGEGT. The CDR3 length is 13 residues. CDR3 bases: TGTGCCAGCAGTCGGGCAGGGAACTATGGCTACACCTTC. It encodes CASSRAGNYGYTF.

CDR3 region: CATSRDRSAGQPQHF. CDR3 DNA: TGTGCCACCAGCAGGGACCGGTCGGCGGGTCAGCCCCAGCATTTT. V is TRBV15 and J is TRBJ1-5, with D uncertain. The CDR3 runs to 15 residues. V lost 3 bases, J lost 6 bases, and 15 bases lay in between. CDR1 and CDR2 from the germline V gene are LNHNV and YYDKDF (reference sequence).

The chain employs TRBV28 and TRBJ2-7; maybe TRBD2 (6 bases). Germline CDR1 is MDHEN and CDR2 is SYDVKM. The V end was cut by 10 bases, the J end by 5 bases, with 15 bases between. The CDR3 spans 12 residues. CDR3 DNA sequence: TGTGCCACCGCATACGGGGGACACGAGCAGTACTTC. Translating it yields CATAYGGHEQYF.

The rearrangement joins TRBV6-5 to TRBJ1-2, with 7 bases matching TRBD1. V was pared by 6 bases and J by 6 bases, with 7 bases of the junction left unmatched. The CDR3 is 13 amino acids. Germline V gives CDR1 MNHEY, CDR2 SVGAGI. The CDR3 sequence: CASRRQGSDGYTF. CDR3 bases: TGTGCCAGCAGGCGACAGGGCTCAGATGGCTACACCTTC.

CDR3 sequence reads: CASSARDYANTGELFF. CDR3 bases: TGTGCCAGCAGCGCCCGGGACTACGCGAACACCGGGGAGCTGTTTTTT. This chain joins TRBV9 and TRBJ2-2, with 7 bases matching TRBD2. This CDR3 contains 16 residues. CDR1 SGDLS and CDR2 YYNGEE come from the germline V gene. Trimming at V came to 3 bases and at J to 0 bases, leaving 5 bases not matched to a gene. Drawing the rest from reference TRBV9 and TRBJ2-2, the complete variable domain is DSGVTQTPKHLITATGQRVTLRCSPRSGDLSVYWYQQSLDQGLQFLIQYYNGEERAKGNILERFSAQQFPDLHSELNLSSLELGDSALYFCASSARDYANTGELFFGEGSRLTVL.

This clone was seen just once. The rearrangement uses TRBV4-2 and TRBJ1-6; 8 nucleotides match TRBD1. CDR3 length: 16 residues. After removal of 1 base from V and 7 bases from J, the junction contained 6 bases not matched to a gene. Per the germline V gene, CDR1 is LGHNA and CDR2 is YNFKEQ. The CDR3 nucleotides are TGTGCCAGCAGCCAAGCCCTGGACAGGGCGAATTCACCCCTCCACTTT. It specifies CASSQALDRANSPLHF.

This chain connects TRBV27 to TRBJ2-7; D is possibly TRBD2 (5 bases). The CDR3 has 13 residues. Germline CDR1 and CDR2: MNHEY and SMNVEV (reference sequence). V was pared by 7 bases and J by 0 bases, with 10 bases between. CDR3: CASNNRGSYEQYF. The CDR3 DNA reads TGTGCCAGCAACAATCGGGGCTCCTACGAGCAGTACTTC.

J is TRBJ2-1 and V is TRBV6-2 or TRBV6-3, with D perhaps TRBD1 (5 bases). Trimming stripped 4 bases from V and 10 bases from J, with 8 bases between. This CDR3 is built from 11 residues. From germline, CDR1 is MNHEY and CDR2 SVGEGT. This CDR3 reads CASSLRQEQFF. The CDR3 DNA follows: TGTGCCAGCAGTTTACGACAGGAGCAGTTCTTC.